Below are 8 T cell receptor beta chains sequenced from a single sample in a study of molecular identifiers for immune sequencing clone quantification. TCRdb re-called the PCR reads through MiXCR, storing one row per CDR3 protein. The table lists about 510,000 distinct CDR3 sequences, about 25% of them singletons. The sample taken for sequencing was naive CD8+ T cells from blood, with Jurkat cell RNA spiked in. The subset here: FACS-sorted CD8+CD4-CCR7+CD45RA+ naive T cells. The receptors originated from a human donor in good health. Some libraries in this study had Jurkat cell RNA spiked in.

This clonotype was seen more than once but under ten times. The chain has TRBV6-6 and TRBJ1-2; possibly TRBD1 for D (5 bases). CDR3 length: 15 amino acids. V gave up 5 bases and J gave up 0 bases, with 13 bases separating them. CDR1 and CDR2 from the germline V gene are MNHNY and SVGAGI (reference sequence). Here the CDR3 DNA reads TGTGCCAGCAGTCGAGGGGAACCTGCTAACTATGGCTACACCTTC. Residues: CASSRGEPANYGYTF.

There are a few counts of this clonotype. The junction and the germline gene differ at one end; a read error may be behind it. This sequence joins TRBV11-2 and TRBJ2-5; TRBD2 agrees at 10 bases. The CDR3 extends over 17 amino acids. Germline V gene sequence: CDR1 SGHAT, CDR2 FQNNGV. This CDR3 reads CASSSVNSGRLQEAQYF. Written as DNA, the CDR3 is TGTGCCAGCAGCTCCGTGAATAGCGGGAGGTTGCAAGAGGCCCAGTACTTC.

On this clonotype itself: A much larger clone differs by one base, so this may be a read error. Here the CDR3 DNA reads TGTGCCTGGGATACAGAAAACAATCAGTACTTC. Its translation: CAWDTENNQYF. The chain has TRBV30 and TRBJ2-4; D is unresolved. Germline V gene lookup returns CDR1 GTSNPN and CDR2 SVGIG (reference sequence). CDR3 length equals 11 residues. Complete variable domain (other parts from reference TRBV30 and TRBJ2-4): SQTIHQWPATLVQPVGSPLSLECTVEGTSNPNLYWYRQAAGRGLQLLFYSVGIGQISSEVPQNLSASRPQDRQFILSSKKLLLSDSGFYLCAWDTENNQYFGAGTRLSVL.

This clonotype was detected only a few times. This sequence joins TRBV11-2 and TRBJ2-2; TRBD2 agrees at 9 bases. This CDR3 is built from 15 residues. The V gene's germline CDR1 is SGHAT and CDR2 FQNNGV. Unmatched junction bases numbered 7, after V lost 5 bases and J lost 6 bases. CDR3: CASSQTGTSPGELFF. Written as DNA, the CDR3 is TGTGCCAGCAGCCAGACCGGGACTAGCCCCGGGGAGCTGTTTTTT.

In its sample, this clonotype was seen a few times. The chain links TRBV5-1 to TRBJ1-4, with TRBD1 as a possible D gene (6 bases). Germline lookup yields CDR1 SGHRS and CDR2 YFSETQ. V shed 3 bases and J shed 5 bases, with 14 bases lying between them. The CDR3 is 15 amino acids. The CDR3 is CASSSPDRGNEKLFF. DNA for the CDR3: TGCGCCAGCAGCTCACCGGACAGAGGAAATGAAAAACTGTTTTTT. Looking up the rest from reference TRBV5-1 and TRBJ1-4 gives the full variable domain: KAGVTQTPRYLIKTRGQQVTLSCSPISGHRSVSWYQQTPGQGLQFLFEYFSETQRNKGNFPGRFSGRQFSNSRSEMNVSTLELGDSALYLCASSSPDRGNEKLFFGSGTQLSVL.

This clonotype was seen a handful of times. The chain links TRBV20-1 to TRBJ2-2; D is perhaps TRBD1 (5 bases). Looked up from germline, CDR1 is DFQATT and CDR2 is SNEGSKA (reference sequence). V was clipped by 1 base and J by 2 bases, with 14 bases between them. This CDR3 has 16 amino acids. CDR3 in amino acids: CSARGPLDRNTGELFF. CDR3 nucleotide sequence: TGCAGTGCTAGAGGACCCTTAGACAGAAACACCGGGGAGCTGTTTTTT.

There are a few counts of this clonotype. Given the absence of the conserved phenylalanine or tryptophan at the CDR3 end, a read error is likely. V and J are TRBV7-9 and TRBJ1-1; D is unclear. The CDR3 extends over 15 amino acids. Germline V gene data show CDR1 as SEHNR and CDR2 as FQNEAQ (reference sequence). The V end lost 1 base, the J end lost 5 bases, and 14 bases lay between the germline ends. The CDR3 region is CASSLDGGGLTEAFI. For the CDR3, the DNA is TGTGCCAGCAGCTTAGACGGCGGAGGGTTGACTGAAGCTTTCATT.

At least ten counts were recorded for this clonotype. V is TRBV27 and J is TRBJ1-5, with unresolved D. Between the trimmed V and J ends, which lost 0 bases and 3 bases, there was a span of 12 bases. Germline V gene sequence: CDR1 MNHEY, CDR2 SMNVEV (reference sequence). This CDR3 has 16 residues. In nucleotides, the CDR3 is TGTGCCAGCAGTTTATCCTACGTAAAAAACAATCAGCCCCAGCATTTT. Residues: CASSLSYVKNNQPQHF.